This entry is about one T cell receptor (beta chain). The antigen remains unidentified. Per the original methods: With immunoSEQ giving junction-only sequences and no quality scores, filtering differed. Profiling relied on immunoSEQ multiplex PCR, and the TCRdb table lists in-frame clones only, not all of them. The V and J calls and clone size come from that table; D and trimming were worked out from the DNA. Found here are millions of clones, about 92% of them singletons; the top ten hold more than 1.5%. CD45RO-negative CD8 cells positively selected for CCR7 made up the naive population, which excluded terminally differentiated effector memory CD45RA+ cells. The data derive from a study of shared clonotypes between healthy human individuals. Study information: The donor group consisted of two women and a few men, aged 18 to 49.

Between the trimmed V and J ends, which lost 4 bases and 3 bases, there was a span of 13 bases. This CDR3 has 14 amino acids. Germline CDR1 SGHRS, CDR2 YFSETQ. Study results and limitations: The study generally estimated greater richness for naive than memory subsets. The study found about 5% of naive CD4 clonotypes shared across four donors.

Sequencing used naive CD8+ T cells from PBMCs. This receptor was taken from a man aged 18 to 35 in good health. Some clones in this sample may be carry-over from other donors' samples. The chain links TRBV5-1 to TRBJ1-2; no clear D. The CDR3 reads CASSGRAPDYGYTF. The CDR3, as DNA: TGCGCCAGCAGCGGGAGGGCTCCCGACTATGGCTACACCTTC.